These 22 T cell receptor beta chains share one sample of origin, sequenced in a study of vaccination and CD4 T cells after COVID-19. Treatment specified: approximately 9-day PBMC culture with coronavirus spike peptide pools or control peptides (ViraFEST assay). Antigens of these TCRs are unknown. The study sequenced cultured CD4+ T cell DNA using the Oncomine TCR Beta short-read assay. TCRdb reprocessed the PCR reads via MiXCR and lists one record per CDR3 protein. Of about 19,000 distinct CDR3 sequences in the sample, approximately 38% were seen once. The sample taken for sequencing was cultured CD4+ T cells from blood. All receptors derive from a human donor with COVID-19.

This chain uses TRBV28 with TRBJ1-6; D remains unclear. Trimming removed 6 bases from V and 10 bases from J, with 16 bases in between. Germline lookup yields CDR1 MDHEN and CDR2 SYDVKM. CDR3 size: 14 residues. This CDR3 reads CASRYQVNRSPLHF. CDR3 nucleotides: TGTGCCAGCAGATATCAGGTCAACCGATCACCCCTCCACTTT.

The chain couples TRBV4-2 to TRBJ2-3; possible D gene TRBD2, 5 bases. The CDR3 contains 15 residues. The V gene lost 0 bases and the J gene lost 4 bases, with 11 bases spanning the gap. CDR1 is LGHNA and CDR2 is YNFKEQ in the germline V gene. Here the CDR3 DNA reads TGTGCCAGCAGCCAAGAAGCCGGGATCGCAGATACGCAGTATTTT. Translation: CASSQEAGIADTQYF.

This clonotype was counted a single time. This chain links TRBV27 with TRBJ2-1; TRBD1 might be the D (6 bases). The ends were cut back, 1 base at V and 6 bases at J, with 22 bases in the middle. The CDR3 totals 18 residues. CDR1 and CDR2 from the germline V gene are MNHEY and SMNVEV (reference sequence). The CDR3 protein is CASSLLSLTGKGLNEQFF. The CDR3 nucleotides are TGTGCCAGCAGTTTATTGTCCCTTACAGGGAAGGGGCTCAATGAGCAGTTCTTC.

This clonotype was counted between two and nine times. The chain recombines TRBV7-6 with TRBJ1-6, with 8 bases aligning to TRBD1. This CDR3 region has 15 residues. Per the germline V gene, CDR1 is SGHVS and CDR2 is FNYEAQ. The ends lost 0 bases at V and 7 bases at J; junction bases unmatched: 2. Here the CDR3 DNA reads TGTGCCAGCAGCTTAGCGACAGGGGAAAATTCACCCCTCCACTTT. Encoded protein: CASSLATGENSPLHF.

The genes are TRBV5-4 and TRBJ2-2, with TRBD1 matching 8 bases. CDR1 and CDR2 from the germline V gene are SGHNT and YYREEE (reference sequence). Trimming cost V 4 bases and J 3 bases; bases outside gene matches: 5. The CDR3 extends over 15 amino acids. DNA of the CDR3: TGTGCCAGCAGCCTAGGACAGGGATACACCGGGGAGCTGTTTTTT. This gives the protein CASSLGQGYTGELFF.

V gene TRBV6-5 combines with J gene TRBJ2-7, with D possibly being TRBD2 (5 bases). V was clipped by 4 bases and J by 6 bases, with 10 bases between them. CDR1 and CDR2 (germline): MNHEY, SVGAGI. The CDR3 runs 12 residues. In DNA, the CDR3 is TGTGCCAGCAGTTCCACTAGTTCCGAGCAGTACTTC. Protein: CASSSTSSEQYF.

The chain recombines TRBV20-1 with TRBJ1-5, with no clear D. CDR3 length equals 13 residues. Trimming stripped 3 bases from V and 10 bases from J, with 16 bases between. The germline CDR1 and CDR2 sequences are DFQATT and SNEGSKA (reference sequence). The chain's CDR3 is CSASPQPNKPQHF. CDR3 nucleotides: TGCAGTGCTAGCCCCCAGCCCAATAAACCCCAGCATTTT.

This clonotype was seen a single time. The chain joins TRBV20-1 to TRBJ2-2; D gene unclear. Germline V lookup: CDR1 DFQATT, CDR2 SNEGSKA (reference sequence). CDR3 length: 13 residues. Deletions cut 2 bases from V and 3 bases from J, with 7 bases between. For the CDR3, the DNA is TGCAGTGCTAGACCCCGATACACCGGGGAGCTGTTTTTT. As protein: CSARPRYTGELFF.

The CDR3 protein is CASSKVAGMNTEAFF. CDR3 nucleotides: TGTGCCAGCAGCAAAGTAGCAGGGATGAACACTGAAGCTTTCTTT. The chain uses TRBV21-1 and TRBJ1-1; no DNA check was done on the table's D call, TRBD1. TRBV21-1 counts as a pseudogene. The CDR3 contains 15 residues.

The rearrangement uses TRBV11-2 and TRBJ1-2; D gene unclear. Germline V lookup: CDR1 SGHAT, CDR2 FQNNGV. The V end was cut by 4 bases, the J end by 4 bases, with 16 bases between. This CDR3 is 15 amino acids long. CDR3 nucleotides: TGTGCCAGCAGCTCGAGGGCCCCCGGAGGCTATGGCTACACCTTC. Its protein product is CASSSRAPGGYGYTF. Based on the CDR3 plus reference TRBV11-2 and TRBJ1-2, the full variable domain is EAGVAQSPRYKIIEKRQSVAFWCNPISGHATLYWYQQILGQGPKLLIQFQNNGVVDDSQLPKDRFSAERLKGVDSTLKIQPAKLEDSAVYLCASSSRAPGGYGYTFGSGTRLTVV.

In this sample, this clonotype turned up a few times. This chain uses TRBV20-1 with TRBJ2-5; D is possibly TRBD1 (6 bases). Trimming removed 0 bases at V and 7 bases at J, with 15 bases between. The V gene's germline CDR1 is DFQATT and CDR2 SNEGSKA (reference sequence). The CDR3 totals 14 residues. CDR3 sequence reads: CSARDRGSLGTQYF. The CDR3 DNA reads TGCAGTGCTAGAGATAGGGGGAGCCTCGGGACCCAGTACTTC.

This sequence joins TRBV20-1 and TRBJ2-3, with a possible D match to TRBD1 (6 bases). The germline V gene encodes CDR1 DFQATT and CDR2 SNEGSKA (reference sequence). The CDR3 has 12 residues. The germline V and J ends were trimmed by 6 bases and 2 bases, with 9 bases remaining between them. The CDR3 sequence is CSALGATDTQYF. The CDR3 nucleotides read TGCAGTGCCCTGGGGGCCACAGATACGCAGTATTTT.

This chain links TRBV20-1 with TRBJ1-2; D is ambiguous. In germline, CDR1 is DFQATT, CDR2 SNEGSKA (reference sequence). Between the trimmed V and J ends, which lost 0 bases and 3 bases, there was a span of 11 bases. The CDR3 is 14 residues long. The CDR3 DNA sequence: TGCAGTGCTAGAGATCAGGTCCAAGACTATGGCTACACCTTC. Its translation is CSARDQVQDYGYTF.

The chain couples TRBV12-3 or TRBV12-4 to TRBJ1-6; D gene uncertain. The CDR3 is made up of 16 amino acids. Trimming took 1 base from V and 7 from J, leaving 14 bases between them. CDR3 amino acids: CASSLDPTGRNSPLHF. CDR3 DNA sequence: TGTGCCAGCAGTTTAGATCCCACGGGCCGGAATTCACCCCTCCACTTT.

The CDR3 region is CASSPYAQGNSPLHF. The CDR3 nucleotides read TGTGCCAGCAGTCCTTACGCCCAGGGTAATTCACCCCTCCACTTT. This chain links TRBV2 with TRBJ1-6, with D perhaps TRBD1 (5 bases). CDR1 is SNHLY, CDR2 FYNNEI, per germline. CDR3 length: 15 amino acids. Trimming shortened V by 5 bases and J by 6 bases, and 14 bases separated the two germline ends.

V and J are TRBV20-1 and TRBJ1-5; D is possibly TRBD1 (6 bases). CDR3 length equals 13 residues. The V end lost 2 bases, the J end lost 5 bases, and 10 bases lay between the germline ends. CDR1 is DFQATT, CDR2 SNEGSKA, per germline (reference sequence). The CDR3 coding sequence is TGCAGTGCTAGAAGGGGGGGGGATCAGCCCCAGCATTTT. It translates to CSARRGGDQPQHF.

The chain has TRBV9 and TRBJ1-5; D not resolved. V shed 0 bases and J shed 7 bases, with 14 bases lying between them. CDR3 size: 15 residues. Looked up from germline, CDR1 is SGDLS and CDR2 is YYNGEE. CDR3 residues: CASSVGGGSEQPQHF. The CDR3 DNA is TGTGCCAGCAGCGTAGGAGGAGGGAGTGAACAGCCCCAGCATTTT.

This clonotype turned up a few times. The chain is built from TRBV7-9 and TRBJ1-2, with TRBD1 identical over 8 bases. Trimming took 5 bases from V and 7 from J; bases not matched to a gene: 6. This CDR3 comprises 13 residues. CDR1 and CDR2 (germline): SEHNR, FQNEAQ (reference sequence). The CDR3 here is CASSTETGGGYTF. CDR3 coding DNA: TGTGCCAGCAGCACCGAAACAGGGGGTGGCTACACCTTC.

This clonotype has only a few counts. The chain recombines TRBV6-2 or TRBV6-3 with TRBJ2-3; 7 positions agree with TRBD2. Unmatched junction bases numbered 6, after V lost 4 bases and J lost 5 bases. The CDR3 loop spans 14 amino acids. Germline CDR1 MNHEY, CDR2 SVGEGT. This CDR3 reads CASSLVVAGDTQYF. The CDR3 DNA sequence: TGTGCCAGCAGTTTGGTGGTAGCGGGAGATACGCAGTATTTT.

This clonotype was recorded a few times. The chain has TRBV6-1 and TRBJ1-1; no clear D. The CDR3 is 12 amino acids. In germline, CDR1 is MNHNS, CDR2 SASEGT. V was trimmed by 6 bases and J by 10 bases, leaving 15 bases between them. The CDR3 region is CASSPPVGTAFF. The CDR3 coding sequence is TGTGCCAGCAGCCCCCCCGTTGGTACAGCTTTCTTT.

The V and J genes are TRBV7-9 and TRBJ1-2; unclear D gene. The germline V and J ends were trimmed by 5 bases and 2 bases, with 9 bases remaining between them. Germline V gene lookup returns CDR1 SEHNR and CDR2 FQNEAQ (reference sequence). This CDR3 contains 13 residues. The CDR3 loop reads CASSQDGNYGYTF. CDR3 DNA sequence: TGTGCCAGCAGCCAGGACGGGAACTATGGCTACACCTTC.

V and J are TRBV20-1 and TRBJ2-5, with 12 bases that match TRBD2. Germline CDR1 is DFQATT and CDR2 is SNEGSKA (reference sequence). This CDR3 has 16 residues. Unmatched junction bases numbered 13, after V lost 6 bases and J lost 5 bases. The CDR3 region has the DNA TGCAGTGCAGTGAGGACTAGCGGGGCCGTAACGGAGACCCAGTACTTC. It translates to CSAVRTSGAVTETQYF.